The 22 T cell receptor beta chains listed next were all sequenced from one sample in a study of control samples from healthy donors and cancer patients. TCRdb's copy holds only in-frame clones and misses some; the assay was immunoSEQ multiplex PCR. Of 400,000 to 500,000 clones in the sample, 80% to 95% were seen once. Sample: PBMCs. The receptor set was obtained from a man aged 35 to 55 with head and neck cancer.

This sequence joins TRBV6-5 and TRBJ1-2, with 10 bases that match TRBD1. Trimming removed 5 bases from V and 5 bases from J; junction bases left unmatched: 5. Germline V gives CDR1 MNHEY, CDR2 SVGAGI. CDR3 size: 14 residues. CDR3: CASSRQGALYGYTF. The DNA of the CDR3 is TGTGCCAGCAGTAGACAGGGGGCTCTTTATGGCTACACCTTC.

On this clone itself: Other DNA variants within this sample encode the same CDR3. This chain joins TRBV11-2 and TRBJ2-7, with unresolved D. Germline V gene data show CDR1 as SGHAT and CDR2 as FQNNGV. Trimming pared 1 base from V and 0 bases from J, leaving 7 bases between. The CDR3 is 14 amino acids. CDR3 DNA: TGTGCCAGCAGCTTAGGCGGTTCCTCCTACGAGCAGTACTTC. Translated: CASSLGGSSYEQYF.

The chain links TRBV7-2 to TRBJ1-3; D remains ambiguous. Trimming took 5 bases from V and 0 from J, leaving 11 bases between them. Germline loops: CDR1 SGHTA, CDR2 FQGNSA. The CDR3 consists of 15 residues. The CDR3 sequence is CASSPSGSSGNTIYF. CDR3 bases: TGTGCCAGCAGCCCCAGTGGGAGCTCTGGAAACACCATATATTTT. Combining the CDR3 with reference TRBV7-2 and TRBJ1-3 gives the whole variable domain GAGVSQSPSNKVTEKGKDVELRCDPISGHTALYWYRQSLGQGLEFLIYFQGNSAPDKSGLPSDRFSAERTGGSVSTLTIQRTQQEDSAVYLCASSPSGSSGNTIYFGEGSWLTVV.

The V gene is TRBV11-2, the J gene TRBJ2-7; D remains unclear. The CDR3 length is 14 residues. V lost 3 bases, J lost 0 bases, and 9 bases lay in between. Germline V gene sequence: CDR1 SGHAT, CDR2 FQNNGV. DNA of the CDR3: TGTGCCAGCAGCTTCGTAGGCGACTCCTACGAGCAGTACTTC. It encodes CASSFVGDSYEQYF.

The chain uses TRBV2 and TRBJ2-2, with 8 positions matching TRBD1. Germline V gives CDR1 SNHLY, CDR2 FYNNEI. The CDR3 runs 14 residues. The DNA for the CDR3 is TGTGCAACCGTGGACAGGGCGAACACCGGGGAGCTGTTTTTT. Translation gives CATVDRANTGELFF.

The table lists this clone with a count of one. No DNA is shown, since the ends of the CDR3 on it are uncertain; the CDR3 is the one TCRdb lists. V usage is TRBV28 and J usage is TRBJ2-7; TRBD1 is the table's D call, not checked against the DNA. CDR1 and CDR2 from the germline V gene are MDHEN and SYDVKM. The CDR3 is made up of 15 amino acids, end residues included. The CDR3 is CASSSSGQGRNEQYF.

This chain connects TRBV2 to TRBJ2-2; 13 bases line up with TRBD2. CDR3 length: 15 amino acids. Germline CDR1 and CDR2: SNHLY and FYNNEI. Trimming cost V 6 bases and J 11 bases; bases outside gene matches: 9. The DNA for the CDR3 is TGTGCCAGCAGGACTAGCGGGGGGATAGGCAGCGAGCTGTTTTTT. It codes for CASRTSGGIGSELFF.

CDR3 bases: TGTGCCAGTCTGGAGTCGGACACTGAAGCTTTCTTT. Amino acid sequence: CASLESDTEAFF. The J gene is TRBJ1-1, the V gene TRBV10-3; D uncertain. The CDR3 contains 12 residues. Trimming stripped 10 bases from V and 3 bases from J, with 12 bases between. Germline V gene lookup returns CDR1 ENHRY and CDR2 SYGVKD.

This clone was picked up one time. The chain joins TRBV9 to TRBJ1-3; 7 nucleotides align to TRBD1. Trimming took 3 bases from V and 2 from J; bases not matched to a gene: 2. CDR3 length: 14 residues. Germline lookup yields CDR1 SGDLS and CDR2 YYNGEE. The CDR3 sequence is CASSGQGTGNTIYF. Here the CDR3 DNA reads TGTGCCAGCAGCGGACAGGGCACTGGAAACACCATATATTTT.

This clone appeared a single time. The chain couples TRBV6-2 or TRBV6-3 to TRBJ2-1; maybe TRBD2 (5 bases). Germline V gives CDR1 MNHEY, CDR2 SVGEGT. Trimming pared 6 bases from V and 0 bases from J, leaving 12 bases between. The CDR3 extends over 15 amino acids. CDR3 amino acids: CASSRGSSSYNEQFF. As DNA, the CDR3 is TGTGCCAGCAGCCGCGGGTCTAGCTCCTACAATGAGCAGTTCTTC.

Notes on this clone: The sample holds other DNA sequences that translate to the same CDR3. This chain links TRBV5-1 with TRBJ1-2; D is unclear. Germline V CDR1 and CDR2: SGHRS, YFSETQ. The CDR3 is made up of 13 amino acids. Trimming pared 2 bases from V and 2 bases from J, leaving 7 bases between. CDR3 in amino acids: CASSLEGNYGYTF. Written as DNA, the CDR3 is TGCGCCAGCAGCTTAGAAGGGAACTATGGCTACACCTTC.

The V and J genes are TRBV7-9 and TRBJ2-5, with D perhaps matching TRBD2 (6 bases). Trimming pared 5 bases from V and 10 bases from J, leaving 17 bases between. Germline V gene sequence: CDR1 SEHNR, CDR2 FQNEAQ (reference sequence). The CDR3 runs 13 residues. As DNA, the CDR3 is TGTGCCAGCAGCCCCCGTCTGGGGGGAGACCAGTACTTC. It is translated as CASSPRLGGDQYF.

The V and J genes are TRBV20-1 and TRBJ2-5; D remains ambiguous. Germline lookup yields CDR1 DFQATT and CDR2 SNEGSKA (reference sequence). V lost 6 bases, J lost 5 bases, and 4 bases lay in between. This CDR3 contains 9 residues. CDR3: CSAEETQYF. As DNA, the CDR3 is TGCAGTGCCGAGGAGACCCAGTACTTC.

This clone was recorded only once. Here the CDR3 reads CASSTTGANYGYTF. CDR3 DNA: TGTGCCAGCAGTACGACAGGGGCTAACTATGGCTACACCTTC. The chain is built from TRBV6-5 and TRBJ1-2; 8 nucleotides match TRBD1. J gave up 0 bases and V 5 bases, and 2 bases lay outside the gene matches. The CDR3 is 14 residues long. The germline CDR1 and CDR2 sequences are MNHEY and SVGAGI.

The count of this clone is one. This rearrangement joins TRBV4-3 to TRBJ2-5; 12 nucleotides match TRBD2. This CDR3 is built from 16 residues. The V gene end was trimmed by 4 bases and the J gene end by 4 bases; junction bases not matched to a gene: 7. Germline V lookup: CDR1 LGHNA, CDR2 YSLEER. The CDR3 DNA reads as TGCGCCAGCAGCCGCCTAGCGGGGGGGCGCGGAGAGACCCAGTACTTC. It yields the protein CASSRLAGGRGETQYF.

This chain links TRBV4-1 with TRBJ2-3, with TRBD2 matching over 10 bases. The CDR3 length is 17 residues. V lost 4 bases to trimming and J lost 4 bases; unmatched junction nucleotides: 11. From germline, CDR1 is MGHRA and CDR2 YSYEKL. CDR3 coding DNA: TGCGCCAGCAGCCCCGACCCAACGACTAGCGGGCCAGATACGCAGTATTTT. It encodes CASSPDPTTSGPDTQYF.

The V and J genes are TRBV14 and TRBJ2-3, with D hard to call. V was cut by 4 bases and J by 2 bases, with 10 bases left in between. Germline CDR1 and CDR2: SGHDN and FVKESK. The length of the CDR3 is 14 residues. CDR3 in DNA: TGTGCCAGCAGCCGGACGGCCTCCACAGATACGCAGTATTTT. As protein: CASSRTASTDTQYF.

J is TRBJ2-1 and V is TRBV5-1; 10 nucleotides match TRBD2. This CDR3 contains 15 residues. The ends lost 5 bases at V and 5 bases at J; junction bases unmatched: 7. The germline V gene encodes CDR1 SGHRS and CDR2 YFSETQ. The CDR3 protein is CASRSTSGRHNEQFF. In nucleotides, the CDR3 is TGCGCCAGCAGGTCGACTAGCGGGCGGCACAATGAGCAGTTCTTC.

The V call is TRBV3-1 (or the pseudogene TRBV3-2), the J call TRBJ2-5; D perhaps matches TRBD1 (5 bases). The CDR3 length is 15 residues. Germline V gene sequence: CDR1 LGHDT, CDR2 YNNKEL (reference sequence). Trimming cost V 2 bases and J 5 bases, with 15 bases left between them. Written as DNA, the CDR3 is TGTGCCAGCAGCCAATATGTGGCAGGGATGGAGACCCAGTACTTC. As protein: CASSQYVAGMETQYF.

CDR3: CASSTWGLGQPQHF. DNA of the CDR3: TGTGCCAGCAGCACATGGGGGCTCGGTCAGCCCCAGCATTTT. The chain links TRBV7-2 to TRBJ1-5; tentative D call: TRBD1 (6 bases). The CDR3 contains 14 residues. V was cut by 5 bases and J by 6 bases, with 14 bases left in between. From germline, CDR1 is SGHTA and CDR2 FQGNSA.

Turning to this clone: This sample also contains other DNA sequences that code for the same CDR3. The gene calls are TRBV19 and TRBJ1-2; 7 positions match TRBD1. This CDR3 comprises 15 residues. Unmatched junction bases numbered 9, after V lost 3 bases and J lost 5 bases. The V gene's germline CDR1 is LNHDA and CDR2 SQIVND (reference sequence). CDR3 region: CASSIIPGQIYGYTF. CDR3 coding DNA: TGTGCCAGTAGTATCATACCGGGACAGATATATGGCTACACCTTC. Full variable domain (remainder filled in from reference TRBV19 and TRBJ1-2): DGGITQSPKYLFRKEGQNVTLSCEQNLNHDAMYWYRQDPGQGLRLIYYSQIVNDFQKGDIAEGYSVSREKKESFPLTVTSAQKNPTAFYLCASSIIPGQIYGYTFGSGTRLTVV.

This clone was found a few times. The chain couples TRBV4-2 to TRBJ2-3, with 8 bases fitting TRBD2. This CDR3 spans 14 amino acids. Germline-derived CDR1 and CDR2 are LGHNA and YNFKEQ. Trimming cost V 1 base and J 4 bases; bases outside gene matches: 1. The CDR3 sequence is CASSQAGGADTQYF. The CDR3 DNA reads TGTGCCAGCAGCCAAGCGGGGGGGGCAGATACGCAGTATTTT.